This T cell receptor beta chain was captured in a study of blood T cell repertoires in COVID-19. The table came from immunoSEQ multiplex PCR; TCRdb's copy has only in-frame clones and leaves some out. The data show approximately 260,000 clones, roughly 80% seen once. On this clone itself: The sample holds other DNA sequences that translate to the same CDR3.

The CDR3 is 14 residues long. V lost 0 bases and J lost 2, with 5 bases in between. CDR1 and CDR2 (germline): MNHEY, SMNVEV (reference sequence). The rearrangement uses TRBV27 and TRBJ1-5; D is ambiguous. Sequencing was performed on peripheral blood. The clonotype comes from a woman between 35 and 50 years old with active or convalescent COVID-19. CDR3 nucleotides: TGTGCCAGCAGTTTATCCGGGGGCAATCAGCCCCAGCATTTT. This sequence encodes CASSLSGGNQPQHF.